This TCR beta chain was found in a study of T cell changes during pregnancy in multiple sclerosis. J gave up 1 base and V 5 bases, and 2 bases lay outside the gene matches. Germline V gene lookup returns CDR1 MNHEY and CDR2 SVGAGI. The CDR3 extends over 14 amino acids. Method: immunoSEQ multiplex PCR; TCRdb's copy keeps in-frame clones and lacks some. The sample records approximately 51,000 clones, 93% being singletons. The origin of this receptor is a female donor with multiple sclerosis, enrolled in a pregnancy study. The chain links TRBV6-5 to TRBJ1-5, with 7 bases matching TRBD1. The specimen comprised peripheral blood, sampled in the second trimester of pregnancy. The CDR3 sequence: CASSMTGSNQPQHF. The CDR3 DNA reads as TGTGCCAGCAGTATGACAGGGAGCAATCAGCCCCAGCATTTT.